These 4 T cell receptor beta chains came from one sample sequenced in a study of blood T cell repertoires in COVID-19. Produced via immunoSEQ multiplex PCR; TCRdb's table is partial and in-frame only. The table includes about 190,000 clones, under 90% detected once. Material for sequencing was peripheral blood. Receptor source: a human donor in a cohort sampled during active COVID-19.

V is TRBV3-1 (or the pseudogene TRBV3-2) and J is TRBJ2-2, with D maybe TRBD1 (7 bases). Germline-derived CDR1 and CDR2 are LGHDT and YNNKEL (reference sequence). Trimming shortened V by 11 bases and J by 15 bases, and 19 bases separated the two germline ends. This CDR3 contains 11 residues. In DNA form, the CDR3 reads TGTGCCGCGGAGGGGGCAGGGGCGGTGTTTTTT. This gives the protein CAAEGAGAVFF.

This chain connects TRBV7-2 to TRBJ2-1; 10 bases map to TRBD1. The ends lost 2 bases at V and 2 bases at J; junction bases unmatched: 9. CDR3 length: 18 residues. Germline loops: CDR1 SGHTA, CDR2 FQGNSA. The CDR3 sequence is CASSLRPPGQGTYNEQFF. The CDR3 nucleotides read TGTGCCAGCAGCTTAAGGCCCCCGGGACAGGGGACCTACAATGAGCAGTTCTTC.

The chain links TRBV4-1 to TRBJ1-3; D unresolved. The V gene's germline CDR1 is MGHRA and CDR2 YSYEKL. V was pared by 4 bases and J by 0 bases, with 19 bases between. This CDR3 has 18 residues. The CDR3 is CASSPRENLLSSGNTIYF. CDR3 DNA: TGCGCCAGCAGCCCCCGGGAAAACCTTTTATCCTCTGGAAACACCATATATTTT.

The chain carries TRBV14 and TRBJ2-2; D is perhaps TRBD2 (6 bases). The CDR3 sequence is 15 residues long. Germline V CDR1 and CDR2: SGHDN, FVKESK. V lost 2 bases and J 3 bases, leaving 10 bases between the germline ends. The CDR3 here is CASSQYAGHTGELFF. In nucleotides, the CDR3 is TGTGCCAGCAGCCAATACGCGGGGCACACCGGGGAGCTGTTTTTT.